The rows below give T cell receptor beta chains drawn from one sample of a study of cytomegalovirus exposure and HLA in healthy donors. Some clones are missing from TCRdb's copy, which holds only in-frame ones; the method was immunoSEQ multiplex PCR. The repertoire holds about 100,000 clones, around 74% seen once, with around 14% in the top ten. Sequencing was carried out using PBMCs. The receptors derive from a male donor in good health and CMV-seropositive. Each CDR3 is given with its conserved first and last residue. D genes are given only for firm matches. Where a row states a size, it is once, few, many or the class of an expanded clone; other rows omit it.

clone_size	d_call	v_call	j_call	cdr3_aa	cdr3_nt
NA	NA	TRBV6-5	TRBJ1-1	CASKSYTEAFF	TGTGCCAGCAAATCCTACACTGAAGCTTTCTTT
NA	NA	TRBV9	TRBJ1-6	CASSPGQGEALHF	TGTGCCAGCAGCCCAGGGCAGGGTGAGGCCCTCCACTTT
NA	NA	TRBV19	TRBJ2-5	CASSIGLQETQYF	TGTGCCAGTAGTATAGGACTACAAGAGACCCAGTACTTC
once	NA	TRBV7-2	TRBJ2-7	CASSPRGISYEQYF	TGTGCCAGCAGCCCAAGGGGGATTTCCTACGAGCAGTACTTC
NA	TRBD2	TRBV6-5	TRBJ2-7	CASNLAGDYEQYF	TGTGCCAGCAACCTAGCGGGGGACTACGAGCAGTACTTC
NA	TRBD1	TRBV4-1	TRBJ2-7	CASSQHGTGVDEQYF	TGCGCCAGCAGCCAACATGGGACAGGGGTAGACGAGCAGTACTTC
NA	TRBD1	TRBV5-6	TRBJ2-5	CASRRQGAETQYF	TGTGCCAGCAGAAGACAGGGGGCAGAGACCCAGTACTTC
NA	TRBD2	TRBV15	TRBJ2-1	CATSRPFGPSGENNEQFF	TGTGCCACCAGCAGGCCATTCGGACCTAGCGGTGAAAACAATGAGCAGTTCTTC
few	TRBD1	TRBV2	TRBJ2-5	CASSPGTGAETQYF	TGTGCCAGCAGCCCCGGGACAGGGGCGGAGACCCAGTACTTC
NA	NA	TRBV4-1	TRBJ1-5	CASSHPPGRGLNQPQHF	TGCGCCAGCAGCCACCCCCCGGGCAGGGGCCTCAATCAGCCCCAGCATTTT
NA	TRBD2	TRBV5-1	TRBJ2-1	CASSLVPLSSGGNEQFF	TGCGCCAGCAGCTTGGTACCCCTCTCCTCCGGGGGGAATGAGCAGTTCTTC
NA	NA	TRBV15	TRBJ2-5	CATSRERLIAEETQYF	TGTGCCACCAGCAGAGAACGGTTGATCGCCGAAGAGACCCAGTACTTC
NA	TRBD2	TRBV19	TRBJ2-1	CASRIAAGSSHGQFF	TGTGCCAGTAGAATAGCAGCGGGGTCATCTCATGGGCAGTTCTTC
NA	NA	TRBV4-1	TRBJ1-4	CASSPMERTTNEKLFF	TGCGCCAGCAGCCCCATGGAGCGTACAACTAATGAAAAACTGTTTTTT
NA	NA	TRBV5-6	TRBJ1-4	CASSLDGRMNEKLFF	TGTGCCAGCAGCTTGGACGGGAGGATGAATGAAAAACTGTTTTTT
NA	TRBD2	TRBV7-2	TRBJ2-5	CASAGDSETQYF	TGTGCCAGCGCGGGGGATTCAGAGACCCAGTACTTC
NA	TRBD1	TRBV5-6	TRBJ1-2	CASSNPVRDRTFF	TGTGCCAGCAGCAACCCAGTCCGGGACAGAACCTTCTTC
NA	TRBD1	TRBV29-1	TRBJ1-6	CSVTTGGDSPLHF	TGCAGCGTCACGACAGGGGGCGATTCACCCCTCCACTTT
NA	TRBD2	TRBV19	TRBJ2-2	CASSTPPGLAGAGELFF	TGTGCCAGTAGTACCCCGCCGGGACTAGCGGGGGCCGGGGAGCTGTTTTTT
once	TRBD2	TRBV7-3	TRBJ2-3	CASSFASGGADTQYF	TGTGCCAGCAGCTTCGCTAGCGGGGGGGCAGATACGCAGTATTTT
NA	NA	TRBV18	TRBJ1-1	CASSRPFRRDRNTEAFF	TGTGCCAGCTCCCGGCCCTTTAGGAGGGACCGGAACACTGAAGCTTTCTTT
NA	TRBD2	TRBV6-6	TRBJ2-1	CASSYGGGNDNEQFF	TGTGCCAGCAGTTACGGCGGGGGGAACGACAATGAGCAGTTCTTC
NA	NA	TRBV6-1	TRBJ1-4	CASTSGATNEKLFF	TGTGCCAGCACGTCGGGTGCGACTAATGAAAAACTGTTTTTT
NA	NA	TRBV15	TRBJ1-2	CATSRSDSHSGGYTF	TGTGCCACCAGCAGATCTGACAGTCACTCAGGAGGCTACACCTTC
NA	TRBD1	TRBV4-1	TRBJ2-5	CASSQAPGQQETQYF	TGCGCCAGCAGCCAGGCTCCGGGACAGCAAGAGACCCAGTACTTC
NA	NA	TRBV2	TRBJ2-3	CASFDEGDTQYF	TGTGCCAGCTTCGACGAGGGAGATACGCAGTATTTT
NA	NA	TRBV28	TRBJ2-4	CASSLSSEFGQNIQYF	TGTGCCAGCAGTTTATCGTCAGAATTTGGGCAAAACATTCAGTACTTC
NA	TRBD2	TRBV5-1	TRBJ2-7	CASSLAGGATTYYEQYF	TGCGCCAGCAGCTTGGCCGGGGGGGCAACCACCTATTACGAGCAGTACTTC
NA	NA	TRBV2	TRBJ2-3	CASSEGSLAGGTQYF	TGTGCCAGCAGTGAAGGTTCCCTGGCTGGTGGTACGCAGTATTTT
few	TRBD1	TRBV4-2	TRBJ1-4	CASSQAQGALANEKLFF	TGTGCCAGCAGCCAAGCCCAGGGGGCATTAGCTAATGAAAAACTGTTTTTT
NA	TRBD2	TRBV6-6	TRBJ2-2	CASSLKTSGATGELFF	TGTGCCAGCAGTCTCAAGACTAGCGGGGCTACCGGGGAGCTGTTTTTT
NA	TRBD1	TRBV19	TRBJ2-7	CASSLGRGYFEQYF	TGTGCCAGTAGTTTGGGCAGGGGGTACTTCGAGCAGTACTTC
few	NA	TRBV27	TRBJ2-1	CASSWASNEQFF	TGTGCCAGCAGTTGGGCCTCCAATGAGCAGTTCTTC
NA	NA	TRBV9	TRBJ1-1	CASSVGGPGSNTEAFF	TGTGCCAGCAGCGTAGGGGGCCCGGGTTCGAACACTGAAGCTTTCTTT
NA	TRBD2	TRBV7-9	TRBJ2-5	CASSPERGGQETQYF	TGTGCCAGCAGCCCAGAACGGGGGGGTCAAGAGACCCAGTACTTC
few	NA	TRBV28	TRBJ2-7	CASSPLTGTPAYEQYF	TGTGCCAGCAGTCCTTTAACCGGGACACCAGCCTACGAGCAGTACTTC
NA	NA	TRBV19	TRBJ1-4	CASSIVAEKLFF	TGTGCCAGTAGTATAGTCGCGGAAAAACTGTTTTTT
NA	TRBD2	TRBV4-2	TRBJ2-5	CASSQDGLTVGGQETQYF	TGTGCCAGCAGCCAAGATGGCCTCACGGTGGGGGGGCAAGAGACCCAGTACTTC
NA	NA	TRBV19	TRBJ1-1	CASSIVPGVVEAFF	TGTGCCAGTAGTATAGTCCCGGGGGTGGTTGAAGCTTTCTTT
NA	NA	TRBV28	TRBJ2-2	CASSLPGGSNTGELFF	TGTGCCAGCAGTTTACCCGGGGGTTCGAACACCGGGGAGCTGTTTTTT
few	NA	TRBV18	TRBJ1-1	CASSQEIRGNEAFF	TGTGCCAGCTCACAAGAAATTCGGGGAAATGAAGCTTTCTTT
NA	NA	TRBV5-4	TRBJ1-1	CASSRRGVNTEAFF	TGTGCCAGCAGCAGACGGGGGGTGAACACTGAAGCTTTCTTT
few	TRBD2	TRBV27	TRBJ2-3	CASMGRGGEDTQYF	TGTGCCAGCATGGGGCGGGGGGGGGAAGATACGCAGTATTTT